Presented here are 13 T cell receptor beta chains from one specimen sequenced in a study of T cell responses to AZD1222 COVID-19 vaccine. Assay: immunoSEQ multiplex PCR; the TCRdb copy retains only in-frame clones and omits some. There are some 130,000 clones in the sample; approximately 90% occur only once, and over 1.5% lies in the top ten. The material sequenced was peripheral blood, taken on day 0 of AZD1222 vaccination. The receptors stem from an adult in good health.

The rearrangement joins TRBV11-2 to TRBJ1-4; D is perhaps TRBD1 (6 bases). V was pared by 5 bases and J by 5 bases, with 9 bases between. CDR1 is SGHAT, CDR2 FQNNGV, per germline. The CDR3 length is 13 residues. Written as DNA, the CDR3 is TGTGCCAGCAGCAACGACAGGAATGAAAAACTGTTTTTT. Translation: CASSNDRNEKLFF. The variable domain in full, with the rest retrieved from reference TRBV11-2 and TRBJ1-4, is EAGVAQSPRYKIIEKRQSVAFWCNPISGHATLYWYQQILGQGPKLLIQFQNNGVVDDSQLPKDRFSAERLKGVDSTLKIQPAKLEDSAVYLCASSNDRNEKLFFGSGTQLSVL.

CDR3 DNA: TGCGCCAGCAGACTAGCGGGAGGCGGCTCCGGGGAGCTGTTTTTT. Amino acids: CASRLAGGGSGELFF. V and J are TRBV4-1 and TRBJ2-2; 12 bases fit TRBD2. CDR1 is MGHRA and CDR2 is YSYEKL in the germline V gene. V lost 6 bases, J lost 6 bases, and 5 bases stayed unmatched. This CDR3 region has 15 residues.

This chain links TRBV3-1 (or the pseudogene TRBV3-2) with TRBJ2-7, with 11 nucleotides matching TRBD2. Germline values: CDR1 LGHDT, CDR2 YNNKEL (reference sequence). The V and J ends lost 3 bases and 1 base, in that order; junction bases with no gene match: 11. CDR3 length: 18 residues. CDR3 nucleotide sequence: TGTGCCAGCAGCCAGGGCCTCTTGACTAGCGGGGAATCCTACGAGCAGTACTTC. This gives the protein CASSQGLLTSGESYEQYF.

The table lists this clone with a count of one. V usage is TRBV29-1 and J usage is TRBJ1-2, with 10 positions matching TRBD1. J was trimmed by 4 bases and V by 7 bases; bases with no gene match: 6. Germline lookup yields CDR1 SQVTM and CDR2 ANQGSEA. The CDR3 length is 13 residues. CDR3 sequence (DNA): TGCAGCGCCTTGACAGGGGGCAGCTATGGCTACACCTTC. The encoded protein is CSALTGGSYGYTF.

This chain joins TRBV7-2 and TRBJ2-1, with 11 bases aligning to TRBD2. Germline V gives CDR1 SGHTA, CDR2 FQGNSA. V shed 1 base and J 6 bases; nucleotides not matched to a gene: 11. There are 18 residues in the CDR3. CDR3: CASSLVFSASGGSNEQFF. The CDR3 nucleotides read TGTGCCAGCAGCTTAGTTTTTAGCGCTAGCGGGGGGTCCAATGAGCAGTTCTTC.

This rearrangement joins TRBV6-5 to TRBJ1-2, with unresolved D. V was cut by 2 bases and J by 4 bases, with 8 bases left in between. CDR3 length: 13 amino acids. Per the germline V gene, CDR1 is MNHEY and CDR2 is SVGAGI. The CDR3 coding sequence is TGTGCCAGCAGTTACAGGGAGGCCTATGGCTACACCTTC. Protein sequence: CASSYREAYGYTF.

The chain couples TRBV12-5 to TRBJ2-1; 7 positions match TRBD1. Trimming removed 1 base from V and 9 bases from J; junction bases left unmatched: 9. The germline gives CDR1 LGHNT, CDR2 FRNRAP. CDR3 length: 15 residues. The DNA for the CDR3 is TGTGCTAGTGGTTTGGCTACAGGGGTGGTCAGTGAGCAGTTCTTC. Its translation: CASGLATGVVSEQFF.

The rearrangement joins TRBV5-8 to TRBJ2-7, with D tentatively TRBD1 (5 bases). In germline, CDR1 is SGHTS, CDR2 YDEGEE. The CDR3 spans 13 residues. The V end lost 1 base, the J end lost 4 bases, and 9 bases lay between the germline ends. The CDR3 region is CASSLLTEYEQYF. Written as DNA, the CDR3 is TGTGCCAGCAGCTTGTTGACAGAATACGAGCAGTACTTC.

The V call is TRBV28, the J call TRBJ2-1, with 9 bases matching TRBD1. The CDR3 sequence is 18 residues long. Unmatched junction bases numbered 12, after V lost 5 bases and J lost 1 base. The germline gives CDR1 MDHEN, CDR2 SYDVKM. The CDR3 bases are TGTGCCAGCAGTACTCTCGGGACAGGGTTTTTTTCCTACAATGAGCAGTTCTTC. This codes for CASSTLGTGFFSYNEQFF. The entire variable domain, with the rest obtained from reference TRBV28 and TRBJ2-1, is as follows: DVKVTQSSRYLVKRTGEKVFLECVQDMDHENMFWYRQDPGLGLRLIYFSYDVKMKEKGDIPEGYSVSREKKERFSLILESASTNQTSMYLCASSTLGTGFFSYNEQFFGPGTRLTVL.

This rearrangement joins TRBV6-2 or TRBV6-3 to TRBJ2-3, with D hard to call. Trimming removed 0 bases at V and 1 base at J, with 14 bases between. The germline V gene encodes CDR1 MNHEY and CDR2 SVGEGT. CDR3 length equals 17 residues. CDR3 loop: CASSYSAASWGTDTQYF. In DNA form, the CDR3 reads TGTGCCAGCAGTTACTCTGCGGCCTCCTGGGGCACAGATACGCAGTATTTT.

The rearrangement joins TRBV27 to TRBJ1-5; D uncertain. V gave up 6 bases and J gave up 4 bases, with 10 bases separating them. CDR3 size: 13 residues. Germline CDR1 reads MNHEY; CDR2 reads SMNVEV (reference sequence). CDR3 sequence (DNA): TGTGCCAGCAGCCCGACATGGAATCAGCCCCAGCATTTT. Its translation is CASSPTWNQPQHF.

The chain joins TRBV15 to TRBJ1-1, with D unclear. The V and J ends lost 6 bases and 0 bases respectively, with 14 bases between them. From germline, CDR1 is LNHNV and CDR2 YYDKDF (reference sequence). This CDR3 contains 15 residues. The CDR3 loop is CATSREVRVNTEAFF. In DNA, the CDR3 is TGTGCCACCAGTCGCGAGGTAAGGGTGAACACTGAAGCTTTCTTT.

In nucleotides, the CDR3 is TGCAGCGTTGAAGGCCCGGCAGGGTTAAAGGACGAGCAGTACTTC. This encodes CSVEGPAGLKDEQYF. This chain connects TRBV29-1 to TRBJ2-7, with TRBD1 as a possible D gene (5 bases). Germline-derived CDR1 and CDR2 are SQVTM and ANQGSEA. The CDR3 contains 15 residues. V shed 1 base and J shed 5 bases, with 18 bases lying between them.